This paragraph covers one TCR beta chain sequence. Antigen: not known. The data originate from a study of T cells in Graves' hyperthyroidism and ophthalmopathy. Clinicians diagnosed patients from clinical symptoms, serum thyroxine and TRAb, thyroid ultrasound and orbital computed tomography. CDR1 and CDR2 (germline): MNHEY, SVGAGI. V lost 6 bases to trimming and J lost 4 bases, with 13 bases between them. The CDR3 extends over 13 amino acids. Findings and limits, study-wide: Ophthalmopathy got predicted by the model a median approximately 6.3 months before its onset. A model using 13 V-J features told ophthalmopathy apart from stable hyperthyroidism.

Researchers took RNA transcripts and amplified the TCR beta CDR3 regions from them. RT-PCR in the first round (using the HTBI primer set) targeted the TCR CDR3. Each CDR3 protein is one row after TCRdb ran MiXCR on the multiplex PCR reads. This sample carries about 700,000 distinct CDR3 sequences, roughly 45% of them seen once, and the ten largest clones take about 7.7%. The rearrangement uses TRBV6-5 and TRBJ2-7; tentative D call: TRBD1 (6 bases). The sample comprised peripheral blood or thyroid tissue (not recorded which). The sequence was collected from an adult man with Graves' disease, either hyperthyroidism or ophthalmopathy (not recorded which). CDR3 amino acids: CASRSRGRYEQYF. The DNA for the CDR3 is TGTGCCAGCAGAAGCAGGGGAAGGTACGAGCAGTACTTC.